Each of the 5 T cell receptor beta chains below was sequenced from the same sample in a study of CD8+ T cells in alopecia areata. Alopecia areata patients provided lesional scalp punch biopsies and peripheral blood, both collected for the study. Extraction of RNA preceded its reverse transcription into cDNA, which served as the sequencing template. Using immunoSEQ multiplex PCR, the repertoire was profiled, and TCRdb retains in-frame clones only, with some absent. The sample has over 9,000 clones, approximately 65% seen once; the top ten hold nearly 15%. The source material was skin. These receptors all stem from a human donor with alopecia areata.

As for this clone: The identical CDR3 is also encoded by other nucleotide sequences in the sample. This rearrangement joins TRBV6-6 to TRBJ2-3; D is uncertain. There are 14 residues in the CDR3. Germline values: CDR1 MNHNY, CDR2 SVGAGI (reference sequence). The V end was cut by 6 bases, the J end by 0 bases, with 10 bases between. CDR3 loop: CASSYLTSTDTQYF. The CDR3 DNA reads as TGTGCCAGCAGCTACCTAACAAGCACAGATACGCAGTATTTT.

This chain joins TRBV19 and TRBJ1-5; D not resolved. Germline V lookup: CDR1 LNHDA, CDR2 SQIVND (reference sequence). The CDR3 length is 13 residues. V was cut by 7 bases and J by 0 bases, with 7 bases left in between. The CDR3 DNA follows: TGTGCCAGTAACGGCGCTAGCAATCAGCCCCAGCATTTT. This gives the protein CASNGASNQPQHF.

This clone was seen a few times. This rearrangement joins TRBV6-1 to TRBJ1-5, with D unclear. The CDR3 has 13 amino acids. V gave up 3 bases and J gave up 6 bases, with 9 bases separating them. CDR1 and CDR2 (germline): MNHNS, SASEGT. CDR3 DNA: TGTGCCAGCAGTGAGGCAGTCGGTCAGCCCCAGCATTTT. Translating it yields CASSEAVGQPQHF.

Here the CDR3 DNA reads TGTGCCAGCAGTTTACAGACTAGCCGCCCTGGCACAGATACGCAGTATTTT. Protein sequence: CASSLQTSRPGTDTQYF. The J gene is TRBJ2-3, the V gene TRBV27, with TRBD2 identical over 7 bases. Germline lookup yields CDR1 MNHEY and CDR2 SMNVEV (reference sequence). The CDR3 length is 17 residues. The V and J ends lost 2 bases and 1 base, in that order; junction bases with no gene match: 9.

The chain is built from TRBV27 and TRBJ2-2; TRBD1 agrees at 10 bases. The trim removed 10 bases at V and 7 bases at J, leaving 6 bases unmatched. This CDR3 contains 13 residues. Looked up from germline, CDR1 is MNHEY and CDR2 is SMNVEV (reference sequence). CDR3 nucleotides: TGTGCCACCGCGGGACAGGGGTTCGGGGAGCTGTTTTTT. It translates to CATAGQGFGELFF.